The 5 T cell receptor beta chains presented below share a single source sample, sequenced in a study of blood T cells in healthy people across ages. Alongside a J-beta primer mix, a sample-barcoded 5' primer served in a second PCR lasting about 7 to 11 cycles. TCRdb itself ran the 5' RACE reads through MiXCR, one entry per CDR3 protein. Among 1,300,000 or so distinct CDR3 sequences listed, roughly 64% were seen once. Material: blood. These receptors originate from a man aged 18-30 years in good health.

This clonotype was detected a few times. The rearrangement joins TRBV29-1 to TRBJ1-6; TRBD1 aligns across 9 bases. With V trimmed by 5 bases and J by 8 bases, 10 bases remained unmatched. This CDR3 comprises 15 residues. Germline values: CDR1 SQVTM, CDR2 ANQGSEA. This chain's CDR3 is CSVRAGTGLHSPLHF. The CDR3 nucleotides are TGCAGCGTTCGAGCCGGGACAGGGTTGCATTCACCCCTCCACTTT. Full variable domain (missing parts from reference TRBV29-1 and TRBJ1-6): SAVISQKPSRDICQRGTSLTIQCQVDSQVTMMFWYRQQPGQSLTLIATANQGSEATYESGFVIDKFPISRPNLTFSTLTVSNMSPEDSSIYLCSVRAGTGLHSPLHFGNGTRLTVT.

This chain joins TRBV21-1 and TRBJ1-2; the table gives TRBD1 as D, unverified against the DNA. TRBV21-1 is marked as a pseudogene. This CDR3 is 17 amino acids long. Written as DNA, the CDR3 is TGTGCCAGCGAAGACTCGGACAGGGGAGCGCCTAACTATGGCTACACCTTC. Protein: CASEDSDRGAPNYGYTF.

This clonotype has only one observation. Sequence at one end of the junction differs from germline and may be a read error. This sequence joins TRBV20-1 and TRBJ2-6; weak D call: TRBD1 (6 bases). This CDR3 spans 16 amino acids. Germline V gene lookup returns CDR1 DFQATT and CDR2 SNEGSKA (reference sequence). The CDR3 loop is CSATLPQGPGANVLTF. In DNA, the CDR3 is TGCAGCGCTACGCTCCCCCAGGGGCCTGGGGCCAACGTCCTGACTTTC.

There are a few counts of this clonotype. This chain links TRBV28 with TRBJ2-7; no definite D call. Trimming cost V 6 bases and J 1 base, with 10 bases left between them. Germline CDR1 and CDR2: MDHEN and SYDVKM. The CDR3 covers 13 residues. CDR3 nucleotides: TGTGCCAGCAGACACACCGAATCCTACGAGCAGTACTTC. Translating it yields CASRHTESYEQYF.

V and J are TRBV29-1 and TRBJ2-7; the match to TRBD1 covers 7 bases. Losses at the gene ends were 4 bases for V and 0 bases for J; bases not matched to a gene: 6. Looked up from germline, CDR1 is SQVTM and CDR2 is ANQGSEA. The CDR3 has 14 amino acids. The CDR3 coding sequence is TGCAGCGTTGGTCCTAGACAGGGCTCCTACGAGCAGTACTTC. It codes for CSVGPRQGSYEQYF.